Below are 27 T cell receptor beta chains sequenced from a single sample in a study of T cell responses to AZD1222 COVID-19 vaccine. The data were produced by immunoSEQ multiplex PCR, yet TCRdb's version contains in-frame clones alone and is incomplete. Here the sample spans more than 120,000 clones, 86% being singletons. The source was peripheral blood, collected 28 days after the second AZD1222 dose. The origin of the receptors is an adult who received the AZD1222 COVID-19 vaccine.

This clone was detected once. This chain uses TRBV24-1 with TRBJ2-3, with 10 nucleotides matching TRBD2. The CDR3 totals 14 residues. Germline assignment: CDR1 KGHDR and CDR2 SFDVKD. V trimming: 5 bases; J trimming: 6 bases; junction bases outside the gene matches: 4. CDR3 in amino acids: CATSVSGGRDTQYF. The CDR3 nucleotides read TGTGCCACCAGTGTTAGCGGGGGGCGCGATACGCAGTATTTT.

The CDR3 sequence: CATEGGGAYEQYF. CDR3 in DNA: TGCGCCACCGAGGGGGGAGGGGCCTACGAGCAGTACTTC. This chain connects TRBV10-2 to TRBJ2-7; tentative D call: TRBD2 (7 bases). Trimming took off 10 bases at V and 2 bases at J, with 15 bases between the two ends. The CDR3 runs to 13 residues. The germline V gene has CDR1 WSHSY and CDR2 SAAADI.

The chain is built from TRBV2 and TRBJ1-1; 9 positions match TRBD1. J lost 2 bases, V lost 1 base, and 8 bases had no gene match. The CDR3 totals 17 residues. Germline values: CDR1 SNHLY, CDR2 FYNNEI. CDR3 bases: TGTGCCAGCAGTGAAGGGGGGACAGGGCAATTTAACACTGAAGCTTTCTTT. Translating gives CASSEGGTGQFNTEAFF.

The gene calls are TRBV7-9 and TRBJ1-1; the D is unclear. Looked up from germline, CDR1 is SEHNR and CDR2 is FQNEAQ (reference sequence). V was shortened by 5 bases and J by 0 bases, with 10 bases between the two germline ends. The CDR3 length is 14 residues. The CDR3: CASSVQTMNTEAFF. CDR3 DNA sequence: TGTGCCAGCAGCGTACAGACTATGAACACTGAAGCTTTCTTT.

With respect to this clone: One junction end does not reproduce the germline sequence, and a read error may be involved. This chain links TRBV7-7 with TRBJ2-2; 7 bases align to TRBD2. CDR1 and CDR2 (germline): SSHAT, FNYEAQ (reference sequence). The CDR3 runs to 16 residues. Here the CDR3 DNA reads TGTGCTAGCAGCTTAGCGGGCGGGAGTGGCCACGGGGAGCTGTTTTTT. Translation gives CASSLAGGSGHGELFF.

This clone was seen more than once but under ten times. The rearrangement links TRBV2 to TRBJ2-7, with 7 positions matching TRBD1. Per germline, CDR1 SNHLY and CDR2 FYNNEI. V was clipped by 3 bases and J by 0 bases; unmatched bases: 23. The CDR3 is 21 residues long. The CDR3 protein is CASSDSEDRLEPLKSSYEQYF. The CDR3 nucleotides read TGTGCCAGCAGTGACTCCGAGGACAGGTTAGAACCCCTAAAGAGCTCCTACGAGCAGTACTTC.

CDR3 sequence: CASKLIGGVNNSPLHF. The CDR3 nucleotides are TGTGCCAGTAAGCTGATAGGGGGGGTTAATAATTCACCCCTCCACTTT. This sequence joins TRBV19 and TRBJ1-6, with a possible D match to TRBD1 (6 bases). Germline V gene sequence: CDR1 LNHDA, CDR2 SQIVND (reference sequence). The CDR3 loop spans 16 amino acids. Trimming took off 7 bases at V and 5 bases at J, with 18 bases between the two ends. The whole variable domain, filled in from reference TRBV19 and TRBJ1-6, reads DGGITQSPKYLFRKEGQNVTLSCEQNLNHDAMYWYRQDPGQGLRLIYYSQIVNDFQKGDIAEGYSVSREKKESFPLTVTSAQKNPTAFYLCASKLIGGVNNSPLHFGNGTRLTVT.

The CDR3 region has the DNA TGTGCCACCAGCAGAGGGGGGCGGGGGACCCCTGGGGCCAACGTCCTGACTTTC. Its protein is CATSRGGRGTPGANVLTF. The chain is built from TRBV15 and TRBJ2-6; D perhaps matches TRBD2 (7 bases). Trimming removed 1 base at V and 2 bases at J, with 15 bases between. Germline V gene sequence: CDR1 LNHNV, CDR2 YYDKDF (reference sequence). The CDR3 is 18 residues long. Full variable domain (outside the CDR3, taken from reference TRBV15 and TRBJ2-6): DAMVIQNPRYQVTQFGKPVTLSCSQTLNHNVMYWYQQKSSQAPKLLFHYYDKDFNNEADTPDNFQSRRPNTSFCFLDIRSPGLGDTAMYLCATSRGGRGTPGANVLTFGAGSRLTVL.

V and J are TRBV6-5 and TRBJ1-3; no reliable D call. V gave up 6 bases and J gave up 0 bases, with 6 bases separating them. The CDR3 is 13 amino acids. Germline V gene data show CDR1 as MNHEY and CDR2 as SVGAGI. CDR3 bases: TGTGCCAGCAGGGTCAGCTCTGGAAACACCATATATTTT. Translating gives CASRVSSGNTIYF.

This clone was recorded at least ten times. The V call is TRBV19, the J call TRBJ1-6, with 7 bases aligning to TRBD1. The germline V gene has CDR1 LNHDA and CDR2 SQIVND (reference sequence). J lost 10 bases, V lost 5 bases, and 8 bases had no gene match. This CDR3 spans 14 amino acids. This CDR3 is CASSENQGVSPLHF. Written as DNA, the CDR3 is TGTGCCAGTAGTGAGAATCAGGGGGTCTCACCCCTCCACTTT.

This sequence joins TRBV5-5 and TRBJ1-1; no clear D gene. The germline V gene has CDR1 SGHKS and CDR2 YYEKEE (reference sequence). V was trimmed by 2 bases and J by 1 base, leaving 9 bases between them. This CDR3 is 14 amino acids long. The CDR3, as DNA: TGTGCCAGCAGCTTTGTTGATGGGAACACTGAAGCTTTCTTT. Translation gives CASSFVDGNTEAFF.

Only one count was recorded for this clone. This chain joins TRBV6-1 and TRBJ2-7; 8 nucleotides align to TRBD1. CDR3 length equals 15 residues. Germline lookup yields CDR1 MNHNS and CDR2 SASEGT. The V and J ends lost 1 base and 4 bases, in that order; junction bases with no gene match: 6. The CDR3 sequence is CASSEVGGQGYEQYF. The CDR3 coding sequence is TGTGCCAGCAGTGAAGTGGGAGGACAGGGTTACGAGCAGTACTTC.

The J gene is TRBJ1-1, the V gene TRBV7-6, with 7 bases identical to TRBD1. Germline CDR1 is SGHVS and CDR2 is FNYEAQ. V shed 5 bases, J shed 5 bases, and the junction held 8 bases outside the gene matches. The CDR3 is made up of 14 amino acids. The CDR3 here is CASSPDRAGTEAFF. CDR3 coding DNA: TGTGCCAGCAGCCCTGACAGGGCGGGGACTGAAGCTTTCTTT.

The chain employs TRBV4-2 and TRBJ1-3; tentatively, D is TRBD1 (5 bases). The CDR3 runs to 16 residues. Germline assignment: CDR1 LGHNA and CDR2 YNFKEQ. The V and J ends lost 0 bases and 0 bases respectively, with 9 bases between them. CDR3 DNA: TGTGCCAGCAGCCAAGAAGGGGCCGTCTCTGGAAACACCATATATTTT. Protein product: CASSQEGAVSGNTIYF.

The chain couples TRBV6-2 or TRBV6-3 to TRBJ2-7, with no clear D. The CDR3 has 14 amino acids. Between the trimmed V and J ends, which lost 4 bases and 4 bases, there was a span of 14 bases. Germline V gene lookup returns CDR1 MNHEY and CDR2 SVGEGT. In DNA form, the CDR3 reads TGTGCCAGCAGTTTGGGGTGGGCCGGATACGAGCAGTACTTC. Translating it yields CASSLGWAGYEQYF.

The DNA for the CDR3 is TGTGCCAGCAGCGTAGCTTCGCGGGGGTCGAACACCGGGGAGCTGTTTTTT. Amino acid sequence: CASSVASRGSNTGELFF. The chain employs TRBV9 and TRBJ2-2; 7 positions agree with TRBD2. With 0 bases clipped from V and 0 bases from J, the junction kept 5 bases outside the gene matches. Germline V gene sequence: CDR1 SGDLS, CDR2 YYNGEE. The CDR3 spans 17 residues.

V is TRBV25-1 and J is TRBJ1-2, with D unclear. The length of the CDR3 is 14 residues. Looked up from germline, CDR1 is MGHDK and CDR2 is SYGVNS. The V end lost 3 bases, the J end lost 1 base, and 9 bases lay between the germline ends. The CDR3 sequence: CASSDTPNNYGYTF. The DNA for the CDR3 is TGTGCCAGCAGTGATACCCCGAATAACTATGGCTACACCTTC.

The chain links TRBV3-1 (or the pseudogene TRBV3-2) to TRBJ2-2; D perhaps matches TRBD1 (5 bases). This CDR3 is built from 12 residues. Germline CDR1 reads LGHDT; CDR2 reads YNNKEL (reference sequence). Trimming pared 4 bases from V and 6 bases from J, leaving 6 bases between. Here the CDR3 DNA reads TGTGCCAGCAGCCTCAGGGCCGGGGAGCTGTTTTTT. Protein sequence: CASSLRAGELFF.

CDR3 coding DNA: TGTGCCACCAGTGACCCAGGGGACAATCAGCCCCAGCATTTT. It is translated as CATSDPGDNQPQHF. The gene calls are TRBV24-1 and TRBJ1-5, with D maybe TRBD1 (6 bases). V lost 4 bases to trimming and J lost 3 bases, with 9 bases between them. This CDR3 spans 14 amino acids. Germline V gene sequence: CDR1 KGHDR, CDR2 SFDVKD.

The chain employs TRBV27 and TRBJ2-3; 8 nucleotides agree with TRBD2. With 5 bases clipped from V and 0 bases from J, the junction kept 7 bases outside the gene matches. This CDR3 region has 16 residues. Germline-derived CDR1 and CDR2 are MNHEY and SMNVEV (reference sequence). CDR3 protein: CASSPIAGSSTDTQYF. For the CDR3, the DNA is TGTGCCAGCAGTCCGATAGCGGGAAGTAGCACAGATACGCAGTATTTT.

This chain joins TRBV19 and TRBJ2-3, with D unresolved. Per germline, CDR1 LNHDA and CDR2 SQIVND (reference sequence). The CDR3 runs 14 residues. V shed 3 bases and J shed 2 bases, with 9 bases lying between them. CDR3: CASSIVGYTDTQYF. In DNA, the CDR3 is TGTGCCAGTAGTATCGTGGGCTACACAGATACGCAGTATTTT. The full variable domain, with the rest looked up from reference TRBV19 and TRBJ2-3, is DGGITQSPKYLFRKEGQNVTLSCEQNLNHDAMYWYRQDPGQGLRLIYYSQIVNDFQKGDIAEGYSVSREKKESFPLTVTSAQKNPTAFYLCASSIVGYTDTQYFGPGTRLTVL.

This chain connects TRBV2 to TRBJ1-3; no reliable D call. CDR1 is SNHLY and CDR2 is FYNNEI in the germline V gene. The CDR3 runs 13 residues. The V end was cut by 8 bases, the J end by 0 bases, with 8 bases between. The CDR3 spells CASHQSSGNTIYF. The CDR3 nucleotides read TGTGCCAGCCACCAGAGCTCTGGAAACACCATATATTTT.

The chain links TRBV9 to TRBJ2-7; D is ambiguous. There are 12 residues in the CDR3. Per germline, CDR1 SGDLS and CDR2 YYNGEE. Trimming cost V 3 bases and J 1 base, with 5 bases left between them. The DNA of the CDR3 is TGTGCCAGCAGCGATGGATCCTACGAGCAGTACTTC. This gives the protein CASSDGSYEQYF.

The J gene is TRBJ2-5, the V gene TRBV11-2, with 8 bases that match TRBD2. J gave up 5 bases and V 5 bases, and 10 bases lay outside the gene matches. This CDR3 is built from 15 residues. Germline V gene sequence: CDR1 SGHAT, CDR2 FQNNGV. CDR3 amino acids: CASSRLLTSVETQYF. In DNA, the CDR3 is TGTGCCAGCAGCCGACTGCTGACTAGCGTTGAGACCCAGTACTTC. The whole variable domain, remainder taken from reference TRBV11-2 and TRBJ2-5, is EAGVAQSPRYKIIEKRQSVAFWCNPISGHATLYWYQQILGQGPKLLIQFQNNGVVDDSQLPKDRFSAERLKGVDSTLKIQPAKLEDSAVYLCASSRLLTSVETQYFGPGTRLLVL.

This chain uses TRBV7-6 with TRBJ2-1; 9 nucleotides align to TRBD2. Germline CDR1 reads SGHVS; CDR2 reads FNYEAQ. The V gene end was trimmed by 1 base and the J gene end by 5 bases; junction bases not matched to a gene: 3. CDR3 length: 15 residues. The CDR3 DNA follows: TGTGCCAGCAGCTTAGGGTCTAGCGGGGACAATGAGCAGTTCTTC. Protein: CASSLGSSGDNEQFF.

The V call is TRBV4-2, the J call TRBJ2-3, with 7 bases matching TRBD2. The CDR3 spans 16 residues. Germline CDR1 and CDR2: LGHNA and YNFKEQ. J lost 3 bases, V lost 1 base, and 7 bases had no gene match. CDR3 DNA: TGTGCCAGCAGCCAAGGACGGGGGAGGGGAACAGATACGCAGTATTTT. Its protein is CASSQGRGRGTDTQYF.

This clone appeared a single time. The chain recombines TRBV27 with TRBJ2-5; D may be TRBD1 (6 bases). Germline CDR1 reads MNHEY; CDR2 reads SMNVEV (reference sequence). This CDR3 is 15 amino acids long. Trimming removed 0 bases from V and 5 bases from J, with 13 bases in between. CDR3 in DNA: TGTGCCAGCAGTTTATCAAGGGGGATATTTGAGACCCAGTACTTC. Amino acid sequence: CASSLSRGIFETQYF.